This entry describes one TCR beta chain. The antigen is not known. TCRdb's table, derived via immunoSEQ multiplex PCR, lists solely in-frame clones and lacks some. The sample contains 140,000 to 150,000 clones, approximately 89% of which appear only once. These data originate in a study of T cell responses to AZD1222 COVID-19 vaccine. General study findings and limits: Per reports, nearly half of all spike-specific TCRs target regions that are unmutated in variants. Repertoires were obtained solely post-peak T cell response. Clonal diversity was possibly underestimated; the donors were predominantly white British and more often female.

Second-dose timings of about 4 or about 12 weeks were pooled. The TCR originated in an adult who received the AZD1222 COVID-19 vaccine. The sequencing here drew on peripheral blood, taken 28 days after the second AZD1222 dose.

CDR3 region: CASSQDLTGLYEKLFF. DNA for the CDR3: TGTGCCAGCAGCCAAGATCTAACAGGGTTGTATGAAAAACTGTTTTTT. The chain employs TRBV4-2 and TRBJ1-4; a weak D match, TRBD1 (6 bases). This CDR3 is 16 amino acids long. V gave up 0 bases and J gave up 6 bases, with 14 bases separating them. CDR1 is LGHNA, CDR2 YNFKEQ, per germline.